This T cell receptor beta chain emerged from a study of T cell responses to AZD1222 COVID-19 vaccine. Study-level points and caveats: Females made up more of the donors, who were largely white British, and clonal diversity may have come out too low. Baseline antibody screening turned up just a handful of seropositive AZD1222 recipients. CD4 TCRs covered the whole spike, strongest at regions 160-218 and 743-854.

With respect to this clone: The antigen is undetermined.

V lost 6 bases to trimming and J lost 8 bases, with 10 bases between them. CDR1 is LNHDA, CDR2 SQIVND, per germline (reference sequence). The CDR3 has 12 amino acids. The repertoire was sequenced with immunoSEQ multiplex PCR; TCRdb's copy has only in-frame clones and lacks some. The data show 55,000 to 65,000 clones, 89% seen once. Second-dose groups at about 4 or about 12 weeks were pooled. The material sequenced was peripheral blood, taken 28 days after the second AZD1222 dose. The rearrangement joins TRBV19 to TRBJ1-4, with unresolved D. The receptor's source is an adult who received the AZD1222 COVID-19 vaccine. The CDR3 loop is CASRRPREKLFF. The CDR3 DNA reads TGTGCCAGTAGAAGGCCCCGGGAAAAACTGTTTTTT.